These 21 T cell receptor beta chains were all obtained from the same sample, sequenced in a study of T-cell memory formation after mild COVID-19. TCRdb processed the 5' RACE reads anew with MiXCR; each CDR3 protein has one entry. The data contain 350,000 to 500,000 distinct CDR3 sequences, roughly a quarter of them singletons. Source material: PBMCs or a T cell subset sorted from them (not recorded which). The receptors derive from an adult woman who had mild COVID-19 (a few samples of this study predate the infection). Cell type and time point are not known.

V gene TRBV12-3 or TRBV12-4 combines with J gene TRBJ2-1; 11 nucleotides align to TRBD2. Trimming removed 5 bases from V and 6 bases from J; junction bases left unmatched: 6. The CDR3 has 15 residues. The CDR3 sequence: CASSAGLAEPNEQFF. CDR3 nucleotides: TGTGCCAGCAGTGCGGGACTAGCGGAACCCAATGAGCAGTTCTTC.

The chain combines TRBV3-1 with TRBJ1-5, with TRBD1 matching over 7 bases. The germline V gene has CDR1 LGHDT and CDR2 YNNKEL (reference sequence). The CDR3 has 17 residues. V gave up 3 bases and J gave up 0 bases; unmatched junction bases: 8. CDR3 sequence reads: CASSQAGGPYSNQPQHF. CDR3 nucleotides: TGTGCCAGCAGCCAGGCAGGGGGACCATATAGCAATCAGCCCCAGCATTTT.

This clonotype occurred a few times. V and J are TRBV3-1 and TRBJ2-7, with no clear D. Germline values: CDR1 LGHDT, CDR2 YNNKEL (reference sequence). This CDR3 is built from 13 residues. V was shortened by 4 bases and J by 2 bases, with 9 bases between the two germline ends. CDR3 DNA: TGTGCCAGCAGCCCCCCAAACACCTACGAGCAGTACTTC. Translation gives CASSPPNTYEQYF.

The rearrangement joins TRBV5-1 to TRBJ2-1; no reliable D call. V lost 7 bases and J lost 6, with 8 bases in between. Germline V CDR1 and CDR2: SGHRS, YFSETQ. This CDR3 contains 11 residues. The CDR3 DNA is TGCGCCAGCTCCGAAGCCAATGAGCAGTTCTTC. Protein: CASSEANEQFF.

The chain combines TRBV29-1 with TRBJ1-1, with a possible D match to TRBD1 (6 bases). The germline gives CDR1 SQVTM, CDR2 ANQGSEA. This CDR3 comprises 10 residues. The V end was cut by 7 bases, the J end by 10 bases, with 13 bases between. The CDR3 region has the DNA TGCAGCGATGGGGCGGGGGCAGCTTTCTTT. Its protein product is CSDGAGAAFF.

The chain employs TRBV12-3 or TRBV12-4 and TRBJ2-7; 11 nucleotides align to TRBD2. The CDR3 is made up of 15 amino acids. The J segment lost 4 bases and the V segment lost 6 bases, leaving 8 bases of the junction unmatched. In DNA form, the CDR3 reads TGTGCCAGCAGCCATAGCGGGAGGGCCAAGTACGAGCAGTACTTC. This codes for CASSHSGRAKYEQYF.

In this sample, this clonotype turned up a few times. The rearrangement uses TRBV2 and TRBJ2-3; D is unclear. The CDR3 is 15 amino acids. CDR1 is SNHLY and CDR2 is FYNNEI in the germline V gene. Trimming pared 3 bases from V and 1 base from J, leaving 11 bases between. CDR3 coding DNA: TGTGCCAGCAGTGAGACGGGTACCGGCACAGATACGCAGTATTTT. Residues: CASSETGTGTDTQYF.

The chain recombines TRBV4-2 with TRBJ2-3; TRBD2 matches 11 bases. The V segment lost 0 bases and the J segment 6 bases; nucleotides outside the gene matches: 11. Per germline, CDR1 LGHNA and CDR2 YNFKEQ. The CDR3 sequence is 18 residues long. The chain's CDR3 is CASSQDLGASGRRDTQYF. CDR3 DNA: TGTGCCAGCAGCCAAGATCTGGGGGCTAGCGGGAGGCGGGATACGCAGTATTTT.

This clonotype was counted a few times. V and J are TRBV7-3 and TRBJ2-1; TRBD2 aligns across 9 bases. J gave up 6 bases and V 2 bases, and 5 bases lay outside the gene matches. Germline V gene data show CDR1 as SGHTA and CDR2 as FQGTGA. The CDR3 sequence is 15 residues long. The CDR3 reads CASSLGSGSPNEQFF. The CDR3 DNA follows: TGTGCCAGCAGCTTAGGTAGCGGGAGCCCCAATGAGCAGTTCTTC.

About this clonotype: Germline is not matched at one junction end, which may reflect a read error. The CDR3 spells CASSYPPGF. DNA for the CDR3: TGTGCCAGCAGTTACCCTCCGGGCTTC. The chain has TRBV6-4 and TRBJ2-5, with D unresolved. This CDR3 is 9 amino acids long. Per the germline V gene, CDR1 is MRHNA and CDR2 is SNTAGT.

The CDR3 region is CASRLRGNTIYF. In DNA form, the CDR3 reads TGTGCCAGCAGACTCAGGGGAAACACCATATATTTT. This chain links TRBV12-3 or TRBV12-4 with TRBJ1-3; D is undetermined. The CDR3 sequence is 12 residues long. The V end lost 6 bases, the J end lost 4 bases, and 7 bases lay between the germline ends.

V and J are TRBV6-2 or TRBV6-3 and TRBJ2-1, with TRBD2 matching over 9 bases. Germline V lookup: CDR1 MNHEY, CDR2 SVGEGT. The CDR3 sequence is 16 residues long. With 6 bases clipped from V and 4 bases from J, the junction kept 10 bases outside the gene matches. The CDR3: CASSKLAGVKYNEQFF. CDR3 DNA sequence: TGTGCCAGCAGCAAATTAGCGGGAGTAAAGTACAATGAGCAGTTCTTC.

This clonotype was observed a few times. This sequence joins TRBV27 and TRBJ1-2; 9 bases fit TRBD1. Germline V CDR1 and CDR2: MNHEY, SMNVEV (reference sequence). V lost 6 bases, J lost 2 bases, and 7 bases stayed unmatched. The CDR3 contains 15 residues. CDR3 sequence (DNA): TGTGCCAGCAGCGAAGGGGACAGGGTCAACTATGGCTACACCTTC. As protein: CASSEGDRVNYGYTF.

Here the CDR3 DNA reads TGCGCCAGCAGCTTGGTTAGTCTAGCGGGGACCTACGAGCAGTACTTC. Translation gives CASSLVSLAGTYEQYF. This chain links TRBV5-1 with TRBJ2-7; 9 bases match TRBD2. Germline CDR1 SGHRS, CDR2 YFSETQ. The CDR3 consists of 16 residues. Trimming removed 0 bases from V and 2 bases from J; junction bases left unmatched: 6.

This clonotype was counted ten times or more. The genes are TRBV7-2 and TRBJ2-3; 7 nucleotides match TRBD2. J lost 3 bases, V lost 4 bases, and 7 bases had no gene match. From germline, CDR1 is SGHTA and CDR2 FQGNSA. The CDR3 length is 15 residues. CDR3 loop: CASSWVGEGTDTQYF. The CDR3 coding sequence is TGTGCCAGCAGCTGGGTGGGGGAGGGAACAGATACGCAGTATTTT.

This clonotype showed up many times. V gene TRBV15 combines with J gene TRBJ2-1; D unresolved. Germline V lookup: CDR1 LNHNV, CDR2 YYDKDF (reference sequence). V was clipped by 7 bases and J by 0 bases, with 16 bases between them. The CDR3 consists of 16 residues. The CDR3 is CATTQVGEFSYNEQFF. The CDR3 coding sequence is TGTGCCACCACCCAGGTCGGCGAATTCTCCTACAATGAGCAGTTCTTC.

A few counts support this clonotype. The chain couples TRBV11-2 to TRBJ2-1; D gene ambiguous. The V end lost 5 bases, the J end lost 8 bases, and 22 bases lay between the germline ends. From germline, CDR1 is SGHAT and CDR2 FQNNGV. The CDR3 length is 16 residues. This chain's CDR3 is CASSPSLGGLKDEQFF. In DNA, the CDR3 is TGTGCCAGCAGCCCCAGCCTAGGTGGGTTGAAGGATGAGCAGTTCTTC.

In this sample, this clonotype turned up a few times. This chain joins TRBV12-3 or TRBV12-4 and TRBJ1-4; 9 bases match TRBD1. The ends lost 5 bases at V and 4 bases at J; junction bases unmatched: 5. The CDR3 has 15 residues. CDR3 loop: CASSTWTGVNEKLFF. DNA of the CDR3: TGTGCCAGCAGTACCTGGACAGGGGTTAATGAAAAACTGTTTTTT.

The V call is TRBV7-4, the J call TRBJ1-6, with D perhaps TRBD1 (5 bases). CDR3 length: 18 residues. Germline CDR1 and CDR2: SGHVT and SQSDAQ. The V gene lost 3 bases and the J gene lost 0 bases, with 15 bases spanning the gap. Here the CDR3 DNA reads TGTGCCAGCAGCTTCCCCGGGGACGAGAGCTCCTATAATTCACCCCTCCACTTT. Protein sequence: CASSFPGDESSYNSPLHF.

The chain uses TRBV30 and TRBJ1-6; TRBD1 aligns across 9 bases. The V gene's germline CDR1 is GTSNPN and CDR2 SVGIG (reference sequence). J gave up 11 bases and V 5 bases, and 10 bases lay outside the gene matches. This CDR3 contains 14 residues. CDR3 region: CAWGTGTDGTPLHF. The CDR3 DNA reads as TGTGCCTGGGGGACAGGGACGGATGGGACACCCCTCCACTTT.

The V and J genes are TRBV6-4 and TRBJ2-2; no definite D call. The CDR3 has 15 amino acids. Germline loops: CDR1 MRHNA, CDR2 SNTAGT. V lost 3 bases to trimming and J lost 6 bases, with 14 bases between them. DNA of the CDR3: TGTGCCAGCAGTGAAGTAGGATCGGGTTCCGGGGAGCTGTTTTTT. It yields the protein CASSEVGSGSGELFF.